This paragraph covers one TCR beta chain sequence. Its antigen is as yet unknown. RNA extraction and reverse transcription yielded cDNA as sequencing template. Sequencing was performed with immunoSEQ multiplex PCR; in TCRdb, only in-frame clones are kept and a portion is missing. The sample lists about 180,000 clones, just over 65% seen once, with 10% to 12% in the top ten. Alopecia areata patients gave lesional scalp punch biopsies and peripheral blood samples. This sample was included in a study of CD8+ T cells in alopecia areata. Study-wide background: The protocol delivered tofacitinib for 6 to 18 months, then withdrew it for 6 months.

General study points: Higher clonality than in normal scalp was seen in lesional scalp, especially alopecia totalis/universalis. Normal-skin resident alphabeta T cells also appear among scalp sample sequences.

This CDR3 comprises 15 residues. Germline-derived CDR1 and CDR2 are LNHNV and YYDKDF (reference sequence). Trimming stripped 5 bases from V and 5 bases from J, with 19 bases between. This chain joins TRBV15 and TRBJ2-7; possibly TRBD2 for D (7 bases). The material sequenced was CD8+ T cells sorted from blood, taken at week 0. The TCR comes from a human donor with alopecia areata. In DNA, the CDR3 is TGTGCCACCAGCTTCGAAGCGGGACATAGCGACGAGCAGTACTTC. Residues: CATSFEAGHSDEQYF.